These 29 T cell receptor beta chains were all obtained from the same sample, sequenced in a study of cytomegalovirus exposure and HLA in healthy donors. PCR involved 60 Vbeta and 13 Jbeta primers. The method was immunoSEQ multiplex PCR; TCRdb's version includes in-frame clones alone and lacks a portion of them. The table for this sample gives around 120,000 clones. The sample comprised PBMCs. The receptor set was obtained from a young man in good health and CMV-seronegative.

CDR3 coding DNA: TGTGCCAGCAGAACAGGGGCCTATGGCTACACCTTC. As protein: CASRTGAYGYTF. The gene calls are TRBV6-5 and TRBJ1-2; 7 bases fit TRBD1. This CDR3 contains 12 residues. Germline V gene sequence: CDR1 MNHEY, CDR2 SVGAGI. V trimming: 6 bases; J trimming: 4 bases; junction bases outside the gene matches: 2.

The chain joins TRBV7-6 to TRBJ2-3; 7 positions match TRBD1. V shed 0 bases, J shed 4 bases, and the junction held 4 bases outside the gene matches. The CDR3 length is 15 residues. Germline V gene sequence: CDR1 SGHVS, CDR2 FNYEAQ. CDR3 nucleotide sequence: TGTGCCAGCAGCTTAGCAGGGGGCTTCGCAGATACGCAGTATTTT. Amino acid sequence: CASSLAGGFADTQYF.

CDR3 sequence reads: CATGAGGARGYTF. CDR3 DNA sequence: TGTGCCACCGGAGCGGGGGGGGCGCGGGGCTACACCTTC. The V gene is TRBV28, the J gene TRBJ1-2; weak D call: TRBD1 (6 bases). Per the germline V gene, CDR1 is MDHEN and CDR2 is SYDVKM. There are 13 residues in the CDR3. V dropped 10 bases and J dropped 8 bases, with 20 bases sitting between them.

The chain carries TRBV19 and TRBJ2-7; TRBD1 matches at 8 bases. V shed 4 bases, J shed 0 bases, and the junction held 8 bases outside the gene matches. CDR3 length equals 16 residues. Germline V CDR1 and CDR2: LNHDA, SQIVND (reference sequence). The CDR3 DNA reads TGTGCCAGTAGTACTTGGGACAGGCGAAGCTCCTACGAGCAGTACTTC. It codes for CASSTWDRRSSYEQYF.

The chain recombines TRBV7-2 with TRBJ2-7; 8 bases agree with TRBD2. Germline loops: CDR1 SGHTA, CDR2 FQGNSA. This CDR3 comprises 13 residues. J was trimmed by 5 bases and V by 7 bases; bases with no gene match: 7. The CDR3: CASTSSGSNEQYF. DNA of the CDR3: TGTGCCAGCACCTCAAGCGGGAGCAACGAGCAGTACTTC.

V and J are TRBV15 and TRBJ1-2, with D possibly being TRBD1 (5 bases). In germline, CDR1 is LNHNV, CDR2 YYDKDF (reference sequence). The CDR3 totals 14 residues. V was clipped by 0 bases and J by 14 bases, with 19 bases between them. CDR3 sequence reads: CATSRDVQGLLRTF. CDR3 coding DNA: TGTGCCACCAGCAGAGATGTGCAGGGTCTCCTCAGGACCTTC.

The chain is built from TRBV2 and TRBJ2-1, with 16 nucleotides matching TRBD2. Germline V gene sequence: CDR1 SNHLY, CDR2 FYNNEI. The CDR3 consists of 18 residues. V was pared by 6 bases and J by 8 bases, with 13 bases of the junction left unmatched. The CDR3 sequence: CASRSGLAGGPPRDEQFF. In nucleotides, the CDR3 is TGTGCCAGCAGGTCGGGACTAGCGGGAGGGCCCCCGCGAGATGAGCAGTTCTTC. Combining the CDR3 with reference TRBV2 and TRBJ2-1 gives the whole variable domain EPEVTQTPSHQVTQMGQEVILRCVPISNHLYFYWYRQILGQKVEFLVSFYNNEISEKSEIFDDQFSVERPDGSNFTLKIRSTKLEDSAMYFCASRSGLAGGPPRDEQFFGPGTRLTVL.

The chain employs TRBV6-1 and TRBJ2-2; 7 bases line up with TRBD1. With 4 bases clipped from V and 1 base from J, the junction kept 0 bases outside the gene matches. The CDR3 consists of 14 residues. Germline assignment: CDR1 MNHNS and CDR2 SASEGT. DNA of the CDR3: TGTGCCAGCAGTGGACAGGGGAACACCGGGGAGCTGTTTTTT. Its protein is CASSGQGNTGELFF.

This sequence joins TRBV27 and TRBJ1-6, with 10 bases identical to TRBD1. Losses at the gene ends were 3 bases for V and 7 bases for J; bases not matched to a gene: 6. The CDR3 length is 16 residues. Germline values: CDR1 MNHEY, CDR2 SMNVEV (reference sequence). CDR3 amino acids: CASSFSGTGENSPLHF. The CDR3 bases are TGTGCCAGCAGTTTTTCCGGGACAGGGGAAAATTCACCCCTCCACTTT.

The V and J genes are TRBV7-2 and TRBJ2-1; 9 bases match TRBD2. V shed 3 bases and J 7 bases; nucleotides not matched to a gene: 7. This CDR3 has 15 amino acids. Per germline, CDR1 SGHTA and CDR2 FQGNSA. The chain's CDR3 is CASSLGGRAVNEQFF. The CDR3 nucleotides read TGTGCCAGCAGCTTGGGCGGGAGGGCCGTTAATGAGCAGTTCTTC.

The chain is built from TRBV19 and TRBJ2-7; TRBD1 matches 7 bases. Looked up from germline, CDR1 is LNHDA and CDR2 is SQIVND (reference sequence). V shed 5 bases and J 2 bases; nucleotides not matched to a gene: 6. The CDR3 length is 14 residues. The CDR3 reads CASSRTGVPYEQYF. DNA of the CDR3: TGTGCCAGTAGTCGAACAGGGGTTCCCTACGAGCAGTACTTC.

The CDR3 sequence: CASSLRGSGGSYNEQFF. The CDR3 DNA is TGTGCCAGCAGCTTAAGAGGAAGCGGGGGGTCCTACAATGAGCAGTTCTTC. V usage is TRBV7-2 and J usage is TRBJ2-1; 9 bases match TRBD2. V trimming: 2 bases; J trimming: 1 base; junction bases outside the gene matches: 6. CDR1 is SGHTA and CDR2 is FQGNSA in the germline V gene. This CDR3 region has 17 residues.

The J gene is TRBJ1-1, the V gene TRBV19; 8 bases are a match to TRBD1. CDR3 length: 13 residues. Germline V gene data show CDR1 as LNHDA and CDR2 as SQIVND (reference sequence). Losses at the gene ends were 8 bases for V and 1 base for J; bases not matched to a gene: 3. CDR3 loop: CASRDRPNTEAFF. CDR3 DNA sequence: TGTGCCAGTCGGGACAGGCCGAACACTGAAGCTTTCTTT.

The rearrangement joins TRBV28 to TRBJ1-2, with 7 bases fitting TRBD1. Germline V gives CDR1 MDHEN, CDR2 SYDVKM. The CDR3 loop spans 12 amino acids. V lost 8 bases to trimming and J lost 5 bases; unmatched junction nucleotides: 5. The CDR3 is CASSTGVYGYTF. CDR3 bases: TGTGCCAGCTCTACAGGGGTTTATGGCTACACCTTC.

The chain joins TRBV30 to TRBJ2-5; 7 bases agree with TRBD1. This CDR3 is built from 15 residues. The trim removed 8 bases at V and 4 bases at J, leaving 16 bases unmatched. The germline V gene encodes CDR1 GTSNPN and CDR2 SVGIG (reference sequence). The CDR3 DNA reads TGTGCCCAAAGTAGCCAGGGGGAAGGAGGAGAGACCCAGTACTTC. Translating it yields CAQSSQGEGGETQYF.

V is TRBV5-1 and J is TRBJ2-1; unclear D gene. This CDR3 is built from 13 residues. Germline V gene sequence: CDR1 SGHRS, CDR2 YFSETQ. V lost 6 bases to trimming and J lost 0 bases, with 7 bases between them. CDR3 bases: TGCGCCAGCACCCCATTCTCCTACAATGAGCAGTTCTTC. Its protein product is CASTPFSYNEQFF.

The CDR3 spells CASSPRGIGYTF. In DNA form, the CDR3 reads TGTGCCAGCAGCCCCCGCGGTATTGGCTACACCTTC. The chain joins TRBV5-8 to TRBJ1-2; D remains ambiguous. The CDR3 is made up of 12 amino acids. Germline loops: CDR1 SGHTS, CDR2 YDEGEE. V lost 4 bases, J lost 7 bases, and 11 bases lay in between.

V and J are TRBV11-3 and TRBJ2-2, with TRBD2 matching over 7 bases. The J segment lost 6 bases and the V segment lost 3 bases, leaving 7 bases of the junction unmatched. CDR1 SGHNT and CDR2 YENEEA come from the germline V gene. The CDR3 consists of 15 residues. The chain's CDR3 is CASSLEGGPSGELFF. The CDR3 coding sequence is TGTGCCAGCAGCTTGGAGGGAGGGCCATCCGGGGAGCTGTTTTTT.

V is TRBV5-1 and J is TRBJ2-1; no clear D gene. Trimming took off 4 bases at V and 9 bases at J, with 11 bases between the two ends. The CDR3 is made up of 12 amino acids. The germline CDR1 and CDR2 sequences are SGHRS and YFSETQ. The CDR3: CASSSGPAEQFF. CDR3 sequence (DNA): TGCGCCAGCAGCAGTGGGCCCGCTGAGCAGTTCTTC. Full variable domain (rest looked up from reference TRBV5-1 and TRBJ2-1): KAGVTQTPRYLIKTRGQQVTLSCSPISGHRSVSWYQQTPGQGLQFLFEYFSETQRNKGNFPGRFSGRQFSNSRSEMNVSTLELGDSALYLCASSSGPAEQFFGPGTRLTVL.

The chain is built from TRBV7-2 and TRBJ2-5; D is undetermined. V lost 7 bases, J lost 3 bases, and 12 bases lay in between. Germline V gene lookup returns CDR1 SGHTA and CDR2 FQGNSA. The CDR3 is 13 amino acids. The CDR3 reads CASIVRGEETQYF. CDR3 in DNA: TGTGCCAGCATCGTCCGCGGTGAAGAGACCCAGTACTTC.

Details on this clone: Other nucleotide sequences from this sample produce the same CDR3. V gene TRBV11-3 combines with J gene TRBJ2-7; 8 nucleotides agree with TRBD1. This CDR3 contains 12 residues. Germline lookup yields CDR1 SGHNT and CDR2 YENEEA. The junction had 1 base not matched to a gene; V was cut back by 3 bases and J by 6 bases. Here the CDR3 reads CASSFDRGEQYF. The CDR3, as DNA: TGTGCCAGCAGCTTTGACAGGGGCGAGCAGTACTTC.

V and J are TRBV11-2 and TRBJ2-4; 13 nucleotides match TRBD2. The CDR3 length is 15 residues. Germline CDR1 and CDR2: SGHAT and FQNNGV. V lost 4 bases to trimming and J lost 13 bases; unmatched junction nucleotides: 10. CDR3 DNA: TGTGCCAGCAGCTCACCAGGCGGGACTAGCGGGAAGCAGTACTTC. Translation gives CASSSPGGTSGKQYF.

A note on this clone: The identical CDR3 is also encoded by other nucleotide sequences in the sample. J is TRBJ1-1 and V is TRBV25-1; D is ambiguous. CDR3 length: 13 residues. V dropped 4 bases and J dropped 2 bases, with 8 bases sitting between them. CDR1 and CDR2 (germline): MGHDK, SYGVNS. The CDR3 loop is CASSVGSNTEAFF. CDR3 DNA sequence: TGTGCCAGCAGTGTGGGGAGCAACACTGAAGCTTTCTTT.

CDR3 region: CASSPSPGTGNGNIQYF. The CDR3, as DNA: TGTGCCAGCAGCCCCTCCCCCGGGACAGGGAATGGGAACATTCAGTACTTC. J is TRBJ2-4 and V is TRBV9; the match to TRBD1 covers 9 bases. J was trimmed by 7 bases and V by 4 bases; bases with no gene match: 15. The CDR3 is made up of 17 amino acids. Germline CDR1 reads SGDLS; CDR2 reads YYNGEE.

The chain uses TRBV19 and TRBJ1-5, with 10 bases fitting TRBD1. This CDR3 has 15 amino acids. J gave up 4 bases and V 8 bases, and 8 bases lay outside the gene matches. CDR1 and CDR2 (germline): LNHDA, SQIVND (reference sequence). This CDR3 reads CASSGQGGLNQPQHF. CDR3 coding DNA: TGTGCCAGTTCTGGACAGGGGGGTTTGAATCAGCCCCAGCATTTT.

The gene calls are TRBV30 and TRBJ2-7; TRBD1 agrees at 10 bases. CDR3 length: 15 amino acids. Germline CDR1 is GTSNPN and CDR2 is SVGIG (reference sequence). V lost 8 bases and J lost 3; bases outside the gene matches: 13. The CDR3 DNA reads TGTGCCGCTTGGCCATTAGACAGGGGGCTCTACGAGCAGTACTTC. Residues: CAAWPLDRGLYEQYF.

The genes are TRBV5-4 and TRBJ2-5, with D unresolved. Trimming removed 4 bases from V and 5 bases from J, with 15 bases in between. The CDR3 covers 14 residues. The germline V gene has CDR1 SGHNT and CDR2 YYREEE (reference sequence). The CDR3 region is CASSPASSVETQYF. Written as DNA, the CDR3 is TGTGCCAGCAGCCCGGCTAGTTCAGTCGAGACCCAGTACTTC.

A note on this clone: One end of the junction varies from germline; a read error may be responsible. The V gene is TRBV7-7, the J gene TRBJ2-1, with 14 bases lining up with TRBD2. Germline V gene sequence: CDR1 SSHAT, CDR2 FNYEAQ (reference sequence). The CDR3 runs to 19 residues. CDR3 sequence reads: CASSPSGLAGGQDINEQFF. CDR3 coding DNA: TGTGCTAGCAGCCCCTCTGGACTAGCGGGGGGTCAAGACATCAATGAGCAGTTCTTC. The full variable domain, its missing parts supplied by reference TRBV7-7 and TRBJ2-1, is GAGVSQSPRYKVTKRGQDVTLRCDPISSHATLYWYQQALGQGPEFLTYFNYEAQPDKSGLPSDRFSAERPEGSISTLTIQRTEQRDSAMYRCASSPSGLAGGQDINEQFFGPGTRLTVL.

CDR3 sequence reads: CASSFPGLDEQFF. The DNA of the CDR3 is TGTGCCAGCAGTTTTCCGGGACTAGATGAGCAGTTCTTC. This chain links TRBV7-9 with TRBJ2-1, with 8 bases that match TRBD2. The junction had 6 bases not matched to a gene; V was cut back by 6 bases and J by 8 bases. Germline V gene lookup returns CDR1 SEHNR and CDR2 FQNEAQ (reference sequence). The CDR3 has 13 residues.